One and the same sample provided the 22 T cell receptor beta chains below, sequenced in a study of regulatory T cells in long-lasting Graves disease. Construction of the TCR beta libraries employed iRepertoire HTBI primers in conjunction with Arm-PCR of CDR3 regions. Each CDR3 protein gets one entry after TCRdb re-called the multiplex PCR reads with MiXCR. The table has around 450,000 distinct CDR3 sequences, 14% to 15% seen once. Time point meaning: newly diagnosed GD, antithyroid drugs for less than 3 months. The TCR library was made from RNA extracted from PBMCs. Another study also made use of these data, one on T cells in Graves' hyperthyroidism and ophthalmopathy.

The sample in question was peripheral blood mononuclear cells (PBMCs), obtained at new diagnosis, from a patient treated with antithyroid drugs. These receptor sequences come from a woman between 35 and 50 years old with Graves disease.

This clonotype occurred many times. The J gene is TRBJ2-7, the V gene TRBV2; maybe TRBD1 (5 bases). This CDR3 has 15 amino acids. Germline CDR1 is SNHLY and CDR2 is FYNNEI. The V end was cut by 7 bases, the J end by 2 bases, with 18 bases between. This chain's CDR3 is CASTAPDQGAYEQYF. The CDR3 DNA sequence: TGTGCCAGCACTGCCCCGGACCAGGGTGCCTACGAGCAGTACTTC. The whole variable domain, remainder taken from reference TRBV2 and TRBJ2-7, is EPEVTQTPSHQVTQMGQEVILRCVPISNHLYFYWYRQILGQKVEFLVSFYNNEISEKSEIFDDQFSVERPDGSNFTLKIRSTKLEDSAMYFCASTAPDQGAYEQYFGPGTRLTVT.

This clonotype was seen ten or more times. V gene TRBV7-8 combines with J gene TRBJ2-7; 7 bases are a match to TRBD1. Germline V gene lookup returns CDR1 SGHVS and CDR2 FQNEAQ. The junction had 10 bases not matched to a gene; V was cut back by 6 bases and J by 2 bases. The CDR3 length is 15 residues. The CDR3 is CASRQKRDSAYEQYF. Here the CDR3 DNA reads TGTGCCAGCAGACAAAAACGGGACAGCGCCTACGAGCAGTACTTC.

This chain links TRBV3-1 with TRBJ2-2; 8 bases align to TRBD1. Trimming took 4 bases from V and 5 from J; bases not matched to a gene: 6. The CDR3 runs 15 residues. Germline CDR1 reads LGHDT; CDR2 reads YNNKEL (reference sequence). As DNA, the CDR3 is TGTGCCAGCAGCCCCATCAGGGGGCCTACCGGGGAGCTGTTTTTT. Encoded protein: CASSPIRGPTGELFF.

The chain employs TRBV25-1 and TRBJ1-6; perhaps TRBD1 as D (5 bases). Germline V gives CDR1 MGHDK, CDR2 SYGVNS. Trimming removed 7 bases at V and 9 bases at J, with 13 bases between. This CDR3 spans 13 amino acids. CDR3 protein: CASTGHWGSPLHF. For the CDR3, the DNA is TGTGCCAGCACAGGACATTGGGGTTCACCCCTCCACTTT.

In its sample, this clonotype was seen many times. This chain connects TRBV6-2 or TRBV6-3 to TRBJ2-7; 8 bases match TRBD2. The CDR3 is 15 residues long. Germline loops: CDR1 MNHEY, CDR2 SVGEGT. V trimming: 7 bases; J trimming: 2 bases; junction bases outside the gene matches: 10. CDR3 region: CASTDSGDNPYEQYF. CDR3 DNA: TGTGCCAGCACCGATAGCGGGGACAACCCCTACGAGCAGTACTTC.

With respect to this clonotype: It may be a read error: a sequence one base away is much more abundant. The chain has TRBV11-2 and TRBJ2-7; no definite D call. The V end lost 4 bases, the J end lost 5 bases, and 9 bases lay between the germline ends. CDR3 length equals 12 residues. The germline CDR1 and CDR2 sequences are SGHAT and FQNNGV. In DNA form, the CDR3 reads TGTGCCAGCAGCTCCCACTACCACGAGCAGTACTTC. This encodes CASSSHYHEQYF.

At least ten counts were recorded for this clonotype. V gene TRBV27 combines with J gene TRBJ2-1; D is possibly TRBD1 or TRBD2 (6 bases each). Trimming left V 0 bases short and J 6 bases short, with 15 bases between. Germline V gives CDR1 MNHEY, CDR2 SMNVEV (reference sequence). This CDR3 comprises 16 residues. The CDR3 DNA follows: TGTGCCAGCAGTTTATCGGGGGGCGGGTTGGGCAATGAGCAGTTCTTC. This sequence encodes CASSLSGGGLGNEQFF.

This clonotype has at least ten counts. This chain links TRBV19 with TRBJ1-1; D is perhaps TRBD1 (6 bases). The CDR3 has 17 amino acids. The V gene lost 9 bases and the J gene lost 2 bases, with 25 bases spanning the gap. CDR1 is LNHDA, CDR2 SQIVND, per germline (reference sequence). The CDR3 is CASTKGTRDRKNTEAFF. For the CDR3, the DNA is TGTGCCAGCACAAAGGGAACCAGAGACAGGAAAAACACTGAAGCTTTCTTT.

The chain has TRBV28 and TRBJ2-1; TRBD1 matches at 8 bases. The germline CDR1 and CDR2 sequences are MDHEN and SYDVKM. The CDR3 length is 15 residues. The V segment lost 5 bases and the J segment 7 bases; nucleotides outside the gene matches: 10. The CDR3 DNA follows: TGTGCCAGCAGTCCTGACAGGGGCAGGATAAATGAGCAGTTCTTC. It translates to CASSPDRGRINEQFF.

There are many counts of this clonotype. The CDR3 reads CASSEAGGAQETQYF. CDR3 DNA sequence: TGTGCCAGCAGTGAAGCCGGAGGTGCACAAGAGACCCAGTACTTC. V usage is TRBV2 and J usage is TRBJ2-5, with D perhaps matching TRBD2 (5 bases). The germline V gene has CDR1 SNHLY and CDR2 FYNNEI. This CDR3 is built from 15 residues. Deletions cut 0 bases from V and 2 bases from J, with 10 bases between.

The rearrangement links TRBV7-9 to TRBJ1-5; D gene unclear. The CDR3 spans 14 residues. Looked up from germline, CDR1 is SEHNR and CDR2 is FQNEAQ (reference sequence). V lost 5 bases and J lost 3, with 11 bases in between. Written as DNA, the CDR3 is TGTGCCAGCAGCGACGTAACGGTCAATCAGCCCCAGCATTTT. Translated, it gives CASSDVTVNQPQHF.

This clonotype has a count of ten or more. This chain uses TRBV12-3 or TRBV12-4 with TRBJ2-1; D gene unclear. The V end lost 0 bases, the J end lost 4 bases, and 10 bases lay between the germline ends. The CDR3 is 15 residues long. CDR3 in amino acids: CASSLAPAPYNEQFF. The CDR3, as DNA: TGTGCCAGCAGTTTAGCTCCGGCGCCGTACAATGAGCAGTTCTTC.

This clonotype appeared many times. The V call is TRBV15, the J call TRBJ2-1; perhaps TRBD1 as D (6 bases). From germline, CDR1 is LNHNV and CDR2 YYDKDF (reference sequence). V was cut by 1 base and J by 6 bases, with 19 bases left in between. The CDR3 is 17 residues long. For the CDR3, the DNA is TGTGCCACCAGCAGAGCACGGGACACCGTAGGGAGCAATGAGCAGTTCTTC. Amino acids: CATSRARDTVGSNEQFF.

This clonotype was counted ten times or more. This sequence joins TRBV11-3 and TRBJ2-5, with 12 bases identical to TRBD1. Germline V gene sequence: CDR1 SGHNT, CDR2 YENEEA. V was clipped by 4 bases and J by 5 bases; unmatched bases: 5. The CDR3 has 15 amino acids. Written as DNA, the CDR3 is TGTGCCAGCAGCTGGGGGACAGGGGGCGCCGAGACCCAGTACTTC. Amino acid sequence: CASSWGTGGAETQYF.

This chain links TRBV5-1 with TRBJ1-1, with 8 bases lining up with TRBD1. Looked up from germline, CDR1 is SGHRS and CDR2 is YFSETQ. This CDR3 region has 14 residues. With V trimmed by 5 bases and J by 4 bases, 7 bases remained unmatched. CDR3 protein: CASRTPGGPTEAFF. In DNA form, the CDR3 reads TGCGCCAGCAGAACTCCAGGGGGCCCCACTGAAGCTTTCTTT.

The chain employs TRBV11-3 and TRBJ2-7, with D possibly being TRBD1 (5 bases). V was pared by 5 bases and J by 2 bases, with 13 bases between. The CDR3 totals 14 residues. Germline CDR1 and CDR2: SGHNT and YENEEA. CDR3 bases: TGTGCCAGCAGCCCCAAGGACAAGCCCTACGAGCAGTACTTC. As protein: CASSPKDKPYEQYF.

This clonotype was found many times. The rearrangement joins TRBV18 to TRBJ2-7; weak D call: TRBD1 (6 bases). Trimming removed 0 bases at V and 2 bases at J, with 8 bases between. The CDR3 is 14 amino acids. CDR1 and CDR2 (germline): KGHSH, LQKENI. CDR3: CASSPPGHPYEQYF. The CDR3 nucleotides read TGTGCCAGCTCACCACCGGGACACCCCTACGAGCAGTACTTC.

This clonotype appeared many times. V usage is TRBV2 and J usage is TRBJ2-5; 7 nucleotides line up with TRBD1. The end of the DNA is better explained by TRBJ2-1, so the J call may be wrong. There are 14 residues in the CDR3. CDR1 and CDR2 (germline): SNHLY, FYNNEI. For the CDR3, the DNA is TGTGCCAGCAGTCCGACAGGGAAATACAATGAGCAGTTCTTC. It specifies CASSPTGKYNEQFF.

On this clonotype: No conserved phenylalanine or tryptophan ends this CDR3, so it is likely a read error. J is TRBJ2-1 and V is TRBV7-3, with 10 bases identical to TRBD2. There are 17 residues in the CDR3. The V segment lost 0 bases and the J segment 4 bases; nucleotides outside the gene matches: 6. CDR1 and CDR2 from the germline V gene are SGHTA and FQGTGA. Written as DNA, the CDR3 is TGTGCCAGCAGCTTAACGGGGGGGACTAGCGCGTACAATGAGCAGTTCGTC. Translated, it gives CASSLTGGTSAYNEQFV.

This clonotype was counted at least ten times. This rearrangement joins TRBV28 to TRBJ2-7; 9 bases agree with TRBD1. This CDR3 is 13 amino acids long. Germline CDR1 and CDR2: MDHEN and SYDVKM. The J segment lost 3 bases and the V segment lost 6 bases, leaving 3 bases of the junction unmatched. CDR3 nucleotides: TGTGCCAGCAGCCGGGACAGGGACTACGAGCAGTACTTC. Translating it yields CASSRDRDYEQYF. The whole variable domain, filled in from reference TRBV28 and TRBJ2-7, reads DVKVTQSSRYLVKRTGEKVFLECVQDMDHENMFWYRQDPGLGLRLIYFSYDVKMKEKGDIPEGYSVSREKKERFSLILESASTNQTSMYLCASSRDRDYEQYFGPGTRLTVT.

This clonotype was detected ten times or more. This rearrangement joins TRBV2 to TRBJ1-2, with TRBD1 as a possible D gene (5 bases). V shed 7 bases and J shed 4 bases, with 10 bases lying between them. This CDR3 spans 12 amino acids. Germline V gene lookup returns CDR1 SNHLY and CDR2 FYNNEI. Here the CDR3 reads CASNGGGYGYTF. Here the CDR3 DNA reads TGTGCCAGCAACGGGGGTGGCTATGGCTACACCTTC.

V usage is TRBV28 and J usage is TRBJ1-6; perhaps TRBD1 as D (6 bases). Germline CDR1 and CDR2: MDHEN and SYDVKM. V was trimmed by 3 bases and J by 10 bases, leaving 16 bases between them. The CDR3 covers 15 residues. The DNA for the CDR3 is TGTGCCAGCAGTTTGGGGGGCGATTACTTGTCACCCCTCCACTTT. Its translation: CASSLGGDYLSPLHF.